The T cell receptor (beta chain) under discussion was sequenced for a study of CD8 T cells in Susac syndrome. Trimming removed 5 bases from V and 5 bases from J, with 11 bases in between. The CDR3 is 12 residues long. Germline lookup yields CDR1 SGHRS and CDR2 YFSETQ. The multiple sclerosis controls comprised treatment-naive patients whose relapsing-remitting disease was stable or active. RNA totalling about 0.45 to 1 ug underwent reverse transcription with random hexamers. By means of immunoSEQ multiplex PCR, TCR beta CDR3 spanning 54 Vbeta and 13 Jbeta underwent amplification. TCRdb ran MiXCR on the immunoSEQ multiplex PCR reads and lists one entry per CDR3 protein. The sample holds 100,000 to 150,000 distinct CDR3 sequences, approximately 79% seen once.

The sequenced sample was CD8+ T cells from PBMCs. The source is a human donor with multiple sclerosis. V usage is TRBV5-1 and J usage is TRBJ2-7; D is unresolved. CDR3 region: CASSASTDEQYF. In DNA, the CDR3 is TGCGCCAGCAGTGCGAGTACCGACGAGCAGTACTTC. Supplemented by reference TRBV5-1 and TRBJ2-7, the full variable domain reads KAGVTQTPRYLIKTRGQQVTLSCSPISGHRSVSWYQQTPGQGLQFLFEYFSETQRNKGNFPGRFSGRQFSNSRSEMNVSTLELGDSALYLCASSASTDEQYFGPGTRLTVT.